These T cell receptor beta chains were read from a single sample in a study of blood T cell repertoires in COVID-19. TCRdb's copy holds only in-frame clones and misses some; the assay was immunoSEQ multiplex PCR. The table has about 81,000 clones, approximately 91% seen once. The sequenced sample was peripheral blood. Receptors originate from a man between 65 and 85 years old with active or convalescent COVID-19. Both conserved end residues are part of each CDR3. The order of the fields is D gene, J gene, V gene, clone size, CDR3 protein, CDR3 DNA. The D gene is left open where the match is weak. A row's size may be missing; if present it is once, few, many or a size class.

d_call: -; j_call: TRBJ2-1; v_call: TRBV7-2; clone_size: -; cdr3_aa: CASSPRRAGYNEQFF; cdr3_nt: TGTGCCAGCAGCCCCCGGCGGGCGGGGTACAATGAGCAGTTCTTC
d_call: -; j_call: TRBJ1-2; v_call: TRBV19; clone_size: -; cdr3_aa: CASSILRGDGGYTF; cdr3_nt: TGTGCCAGTAGTATCCTCAGGGGAGACGGTGGCTACACCTTC
d_call: TRBD1; j_call: TRBJ1-5; v_call: TRBV7-2; clone_size: -; cdr3_aa: CASSLMAGGYQPQHF; cdr3_nt: TGTGCCAGCAGCTTAATGGCAGGGGGCTACCAGCCCCAGCATTTT
d_call: TRBD1; j_call: TRBJ1-4; v_call: TRBV10-3; clone_size: -; cdr3_aa: CASRGTGEDEKLFF; cdr3_nt: TGTGCCTCGCGGGGGACAGGGGAGGATGAAAAACTGTTTTTT
d_call: TRBD1; j_call: TRBJ2-1; v_call: TRBV6-2/TRBV6-3; clone_size: -; cdr3_aa: CASSRGGPYNEQFF; cdr3_nt: TGTGCCAGCAGTAGAGGGGGCCCCTACAATGAGCAGTTCTTC
d_call: -; j_call: TRBJ1-1; v_call: TRBV10-3; clone_size: once; cdr3_aa: CAIRSGEGGTEAFF; cdr3_nt: TGTGCCATCAGGTCGGGGGAAGGAGGCACTGAAGCTTTCTTT
d_call: TRBD1; j_call: TRBJ1-2; v_call: TRBV27; clone_size: -; cdr3_aa: CASSPRQGVYGYTF; cdr3_nt: TGTGCCAGCAGCCCGCGACAGGGGGTATATGGCTACACCTTC
d_call: -; j_call: TRBJ1-3; v_call: TRBV5-1; clone_size: -; cdr3_aa: CASSPSGSSGNTIYF; cdr3_nt: TGCGCCAGCAGCCCTTCAGGGTCTTCTGGAAACACCATATATTTT
d_call: TRBD1; j_call: TRBJ1-3; v_call: TRBV5-1; clone_size: -; cdr3_aa: CASSSSGGTGNTIYF; cdr3_nt: TGCGCCAGCAGCTCCTCAGGGGGCACTGGAAACACCATATATTTT
d_call: -; j_call: TRBJ2-6; v_call: TRBV11-3; clone_size: -; cdr3_aa: CASSLLFGANVLTF; cdr3_nt: TGTGCCAGCAGCTTATTATTTGGGGCCAACGTCCTGACTTTC
d_call: -; j_call: TRBJ1-3; v_call: TRBV5-1; clone_size: few; cdr3_aa: CASSEQGLGGNTIYF; cdr3_nt: TGCGCCAGCAGTGAGCAGGGACTGGGTGGAAACACCATATATTTT
d_call: TRBD1; j_call: TRBJ1-1; v_call: TRBV7-9; clone_size: -; cdr3_aa: CASSFGDRENTEAFF; cdr3_nt: TGTGCCAGCAGCTTCGGCGACAGGGAGAACACTGAAGCTTTCTTT
d_call: TRBD2; j_call: TRBJ2-3; v_call: TRBV15; clone_size: -; cdr3_aa: CATSRSGASTDTQYF; cdr3_nt: TGTGCCACCAGCAGAAGCGGGGCTAGCACAGATACGCAGTATTTT
d_call: -; j_call: TRBJ1-1; v_call: TRBV19; clone_size: -; cdr3_aa: CASSMGYPGKAFF; cdr3_nt: TGTGCCAGTAGTATGGGGTATCCGGGAAAAGCTTTCTTT
d_call: TRBD1; j_call: TRBJ1-1; v_call: TRBV6-5; clone_size: -; cdr3_aa: CASIVVGQGPSVAFF; cdr3_nt: TGTGCCAGCATCGTCGTAGGACAGGGGCCGTCGGTAGCTTTCTTT
d_call: TRBD1; j_call: TRBJ1-5; v_call: TRBV5-8; clone_size: -; cdr3_aa: CASSFDRDMTQHF; cdr3_nt: TGTGCCAGCAGCTTTGACAGGGACATGACCCAGCATTTT
d_call: -; j_call: TRBJ2-7; v_call: TRBV3-1/TRBV3-2; clone_size: -; cdr3_aa: CASSQVRSGSYEQYF; cdr3_nt: TGTGCCAGCAGCCAAGTTCGTAGCGGCTCCTACGAGCAGTACTTC
d_call: -; j_call: TRBJ1-1; v_call: TRBV5-6; clone_size: once; cdr3_aa: CASSLVRSEAFF; cdr3_nt: TGTGCCAGCAGCTTAGTTCGTAGTGAAGCTTTCTTT
d_call: -; j_call: TRBJ2-2; v_call: TRBV29-1; clone_size: once; cdr3_aa: CSVEGIETNTGELFF; cdr3_nt: TGCAGCGTTGAAGGAATAGAGACGAACACCGGGGAGCTGTTTTTT
d_call: -; j_call: TRBJ2-7; v_call: TRBV6-1; clone_size: -; cdr3_aa: CASSWRAGVSYEQYF; cdr3_nt: TGTGCCAGCAGTTGGCGGGCAGGCGTCTCCTACGAGCAGTACTTC
d_call: -; j_call: TRBJ2-7; v_call: TRBV27; clone_size: -; cdr3_aa: CASSSSLSGGSHEQYF; cdr3_nt: TGTGCCAGCAGTTCCTCGCTTTCCGGGGGAAGCCACGAGCAGTACTTC
d_call: -; j_call: TRBJ1-3; v_call: TRBV19; clone_size: -; cdr3_aa: CASSISSRPSGNTIYF; cdr3_nt: TGTGCCAGTAGTATAAGTAGCAGACCCTCTGGAAACACCATATATTTT
d_call: -; j_call: TRBJ2-5; v_call: TRBV9; clone_size: -; cdr3_aa: CASSVDARETQYF; cdr3_nt: TGTGCCAGCAGCGTAGACGCCCGGGAGACCCAGTACTTC
d_call: -; j_call: TRBJ2-3; v_call: TRBV5-1; clone_size: -; cdr3_aa: CASSRTGTDTQYF; cdr3_nt: TGCGCCAGCAGCAGGACAGGCACAGATACGCAGTATTTT
d_call: -; j_call: TRBJ1-5; v_call: TRBV18; clone_size: -; cdr3_aa: CASSPTGSSNQPQHF; cdr3_nt: TGTGCCAGCTCACCCACTGGGAGTAGCAATCAGCCCCAGCATTTT
d_call: TRBD1; j_call: TRBJ1-1; v_call: TRBV6-2/TRBV6-3; clone_size: -; cdr3_aa: CASSFDRGNTEAFF; cdr3_nt: TGTGCCAGCAGTTTCGACAGGGGCAACACTGAAGCTTTCTTT
d_call: -; j_call: TRBJ1-3; v_call: TRBV7-9; clone_size: -; cdr3_aa: CASSLDQGMSSGNTIYF; cdr3_nt: TGTGCCAGCAGCTTAGATCAGGGGATGAGCTCTGGAAACACCATATATTTT
d_call: -; j_call: TRBJ1-1; v_call: TRBV5-4; clone_size: -; cdr3_aa: CASSLARPNTEAFF; cdr3_nt: TGTGCCAGCAGCTTGGCTAGGCCGAACACTGAAGCTTTCTTT
d_call: TRBD1; j_call: TRBJ1-5; v_call: TRBV29-1; clone_size: -; cdr3_aa: CSVSSGQVGSPQHF; cdr3_nt: TGCAGCGTTTCCTCGGGACAGGTGGGTTCGCCCCAGCATTTT
d_call: -; j_call: TRBJ2-2; v_call: TRBV5-1; clone_size: few; cdr3_aa: CASSLSSNTGELFF; cdr3_nt: TGCGCCAGCAGCTTAAGCTCGAACACCGGGGAGCTGTTTTTT
d_call: TRBD1; j_call: TRBJ1-3; v_call: TRBV7-8; clone_size: -; cdr3_aa: CASSLDRGRSGNTIYF; cdr3_nt: TGTGCCAGCAGCTTAGACAGGGGGAGGTCTGGAAACACCATATATTTT